The clone carrying this T cell receptor (beta chain) has a count of ten or more. Exclusion criteria comprised uncontrolled infection, other autoimmune disease, pregnancy or lactation. These data belong to a study of T cells in Graves' hyperthyroidism and ophthalmopathy. RNA transcripts provided the source from which TCR beta CDR3 regions were amplified. An initial round of RT-PCR targeting the TCR CDR3 relied on the HTBI primer set. TCRdb redid the calling of the multiplex PCR reads with MiXCR, one entry per CDR3 protein. The sample includes around 350,000 distinct CDR3 sequences, more than 15% seen only once; the top ten take 25% to 35%. This CDR3 has 13 amino acids. The V gene end was trimmed by 6 bases and the J gene end by 8 bases; junction bases not matched to a gene: 4. Germline lookup yields CDR1 KGHDR and CDR2 SFDVKD.

Sample: blood. This clonotype originated in a woman aged 18-35 years with Graves' hyperthyroidism that later progressed to Graves' ophthalmopathy. The chain employs TRBV24-1 and TRBJ2-1, with 9 bases that match TRBD2. CDR3 nucleotide sequence: TGTGCCACCAGTCCCCGCGGGGGGGATGAGCAGTTCTTC. It yields the protein CATSPRGGDEQFF.